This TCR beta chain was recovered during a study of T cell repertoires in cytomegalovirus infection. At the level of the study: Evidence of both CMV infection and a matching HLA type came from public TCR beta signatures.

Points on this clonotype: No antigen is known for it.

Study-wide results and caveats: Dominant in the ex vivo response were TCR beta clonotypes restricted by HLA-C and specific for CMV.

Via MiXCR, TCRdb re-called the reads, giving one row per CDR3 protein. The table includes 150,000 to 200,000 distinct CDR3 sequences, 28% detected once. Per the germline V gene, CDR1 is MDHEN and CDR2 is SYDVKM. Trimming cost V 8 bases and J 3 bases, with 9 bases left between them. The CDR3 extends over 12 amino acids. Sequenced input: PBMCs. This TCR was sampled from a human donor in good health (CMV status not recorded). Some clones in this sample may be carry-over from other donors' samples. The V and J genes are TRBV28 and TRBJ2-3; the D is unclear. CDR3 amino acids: CASWGRTDTQYF. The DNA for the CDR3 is TGTGCCAGCTGGGGAAGAACAGATACGCAGTATTTT.